The 7 T cell receptor beta chains in this list originate from one sample, sequenced in a study of blood T cell repertoires in COVID-19. TCRdb keeps only in-frame clones here, not all; method: immunoSEQ multiplex PCR. The sample includes about 360,000 clones, 75% to 90% of them seen just once. The sequenced material came from peripheral blood. Receptors were obtained from a woman aged 55-70 years with COVID-19, enrolled during active disease.

V is TRBV19 and J is TRBJ2-1; a possible D gene is TRBD1 (6 bases). With 10 bases removed from V and 6 bases from J, the gap between germline ends came to 19 bases. The CDR3 runs to 14 residues. In germline, CDR1 is LNHDA, CDR2 SQIVND (reference sequence). This chain's CDR3 is CATSGVWDVNEQFF. Written as DNA, the CDR3 is TGTGCCACCTCAGGGGTTTGGGACGTCAATGAGCAGTTCTTC.

V and J are TRBV6-4 and TRBJ1-2; a possible D gene is TRBD1 (5 bases). Trimming stripped 4 bases from V and 4 bases from J, with 10 bases between. CDR1 is MRHNA, CDR2 SNTAGT, per germline. The CDR3 is 13 amino acids. The CDR3: CASSVDRTYGYTF. The CDR3 DNA follows: TGTGCCAGCAGTGTTGACAGAACCTATGGCTACACCTTC.

This chain links TRBV11-3 with TRBJ2-5; D is unclear. This CDR3 region has 13 residues. With 1 base removed from V and 3 bases from J, the gap between germline ends came to 6 bases. Germline V gives CDR1 SGHNT, CDR2 YENEEA. The CDR3 here is CASSLVTEETQYF. CDR3 coding DNA: TGTGCCAGCAGCTTAGTAACAGAAGAGACCCAGTACTTC. The full variable domain, its missing parts supplied by reference TRBV11-3 and TRBJ2-5, is EAGVVQSPRYKIIEKKQPVAFWCNPISGHNTLYWYLQNLGQGPELLIRYENEEAVDDSQLPKDRFSAERLKGVDSTLKIQPAELGDSAVYLCASSLVTEETQYFGPGTRLLVL.

This clone was picked up a small number of times. The V gene is TRBV6-5, the J gene TRBJ1-2; TRBD1 agrees at 7 bases. The CDR3 sequence is 14 residues long. Trimming removed 7 bases from V and 4 bases from J; junction bases left unmatched: 9. Germline V gene sequence: CDR1 MNHEY, CDR2 SVGAGI. In DNA form, the CDR3 reads TGTGCCAGCACCCTACAGGGGCAAATCTATGGCTACACCTTC. Protein sequence: CASTLQGQIYGYTF.

The V and J genes are TRBV29-1 and TRBJ2-7, with 9 bases aligning to TRBD1. After removal of 4 bases from V and 3 bases from J, the junction contained 4 bases not matched to a gene. Germline CDR1 SQVTM, CDR2 ANQGSEA. This CDR3 has 13 residues. In nucleotides, the CDR3 is TGCAGCGTTGCTACGGGACAGGGCTACGAGCAGTACTTC. This translates into CSVATGQGYEQYF.

This chain links TRBV27 with TRBJ2-6, with D possibly TRBD1 on 5 matching bases. The CDR3 loop spans 16 amino acids. Trimming left V 4 bases short and J 2 bases short, with 12 bases between. In germline, CDR1 is MNHEY, CDR2 SMNVEV (reference sequence). CDR3 bases: TGTGCCAGCAGTTCTCCCAGCAGGGCTGGGGCCAACGTCCTGACTTTC. Its translation: CASSSPSRAGANVLTF.

This rearrangement joins TRBV7-8 to TRBJ2-1; no clear D. The CDR3 loop spans 12 amino acids. Germline V CDR1 and CDR2: SGHVS, FQNEAQ. The V gene lost 10 bases and the J gene lost 5 bases, with 12 bases spanning the gap. The CDR3 nucleotides are TGTGCCACCTCCGACACCCACAATGAGCAGTTCTTC. Protein: CATSDTHNEQFF.